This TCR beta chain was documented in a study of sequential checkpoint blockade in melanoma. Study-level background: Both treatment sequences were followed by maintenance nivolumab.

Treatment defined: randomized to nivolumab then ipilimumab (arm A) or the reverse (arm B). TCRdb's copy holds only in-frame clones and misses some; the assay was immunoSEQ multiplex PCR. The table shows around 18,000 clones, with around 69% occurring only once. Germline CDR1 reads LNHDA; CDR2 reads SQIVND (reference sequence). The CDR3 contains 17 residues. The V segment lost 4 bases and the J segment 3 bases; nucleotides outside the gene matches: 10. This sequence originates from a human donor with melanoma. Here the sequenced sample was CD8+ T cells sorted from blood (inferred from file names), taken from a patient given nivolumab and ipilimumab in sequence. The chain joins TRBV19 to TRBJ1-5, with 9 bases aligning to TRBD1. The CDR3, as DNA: TGTGCCAGTAGTAGTCTACCGGGACAGGGATTCAATCAGCCCCAGCATTTT. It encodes CASSSLPGQGFNQPQHF.